A single sample gave rise to the 6 T cell receptor beta chains below, sequenced in a study of beta chain features in type 1 diabetes. Expressed TCRB transcripts got sequenced, as all isolated RNA was reverse transcribed. The table came from immunoSEQ multiplex PCR; TCRdb's copy has only in-frame clones and leaves some out. The data hold 350,000 to 400,000 clones, with about 14% observed a single time. The material sequenced was naive CD4+ T cells from blood. The source is a woman under 30 in good health.

In its sample, this clone was seen a few times. This rearrangement joins TRBV7-2 to TRBJ2-7; D is undetermined. The CDR3 length is 15 residues. Germline V lookup: CDR1 SGHTA, CDR2 FQGNSA. V lost 2 bases and J lost 0, with 11 bases in between. As DNA, the CDR3 is TGTGCCAGCAGCTTATCGGCAGCAGGCTCCTACGAGCAGTACTTC. This gives the protein CASSLSAAGSYEQYF. The full variable domain, in which reference TRBV7-2 and TRBJ2-7 provide the parts outside the CDR3, is GAGVSQSPSNKVTEKGKDVELRCDPISGHTALYWYRQSLGQGLEFLIYFQGNSAPDKSGLPSDRFSAERTGGSVSTLTIQRTQQEDSAVYLCASSLSAAGSYEQYFGPGTRLTVT.

The V and J genes are TRBV28 and TRBJ2-3; the match to TRBD2 covers 8 bases. Per germline, CDR1 MDHEN and CDR2 SYDVKM. With 6 bases clipped from V and 1 base from J, the junction kept 6 bases outside the gene matches. CDR3 length equals 15 residues. CDR3 amino acids: CASRTTSDRTDTQYF. The CDR3 nucleotides are TGTGCCAGCAGGACGACTAGCGATCGCACAGATACGCAGTATTTT.

The gene calls are TRBV30 and TRBJ1-5; 9 positions match TRBD1. Germline CDR1 GTSNPN, CDR2 SVGIG (reference sequence). The trim removed 1 base at V and 7 bases at J, leaving 5 bases unmatched. The CDR3 loop spans 14 amino acids. CDR3 in DNA: TGTGCCTGGAGTGGAGGGACAGGGTACCAGCCCCAGCATTTT. It codes for CAWSGGTGYQPQHF.

V usage is TRBV9 and J usage is TRBJ2-2; 10 nucleotides match TRBD2. J lost 6 bases, V lost 4 bases, and 3 bases had no gene match. The CDR3 has 14 residues. Germline-derived CDR1 and CDR2 are SGDLS and YYNGEE. The DNA for the CDR3 is TGTGCCAGCAGCCTCCTAGCGGGAGCCGGGGAGCTGTTTTTT. Amino acid sequence: CASSLLAGAGELFF.

This clone has only a few counts. V is TRBV18 and J is TRBJ2-4; TRBD2 matches 7 bases. The CDR3 has 16 amino acids. V trimming: 3 bases; J trimming: 0 bases; junction bases outside the gene matches: 5. Looked up from germline, CDR1 is KGHSH and CDR2 is LQKENI. This CDR3 reads CASSPLAGVAKNIQYF. The CDR3 DNA sequence: TGTGCCAGCTCACCCTTAGCGGGTGTAGCCAAAAACATTCAGTACTTC.

This clone was seen a handful of times. The chain links TRBV7-9 to TRBJ2-1; D remains unclear. CDR1 is SEHNR and CDR2 is FQNEAQ in the germline V gene (reference sequence). This CDR3 is built from 18 residues. Trimming left V 2 bases short and J 6 bases short, with 23 bases between. CDR3 DNA: TGTGCCAGCAGCTTAACCTCGCTTGGTGGCGGCGAAGGCAATGAGCAGTTCTTC. Translation: CASSLTSLGGGEGNEQFF.